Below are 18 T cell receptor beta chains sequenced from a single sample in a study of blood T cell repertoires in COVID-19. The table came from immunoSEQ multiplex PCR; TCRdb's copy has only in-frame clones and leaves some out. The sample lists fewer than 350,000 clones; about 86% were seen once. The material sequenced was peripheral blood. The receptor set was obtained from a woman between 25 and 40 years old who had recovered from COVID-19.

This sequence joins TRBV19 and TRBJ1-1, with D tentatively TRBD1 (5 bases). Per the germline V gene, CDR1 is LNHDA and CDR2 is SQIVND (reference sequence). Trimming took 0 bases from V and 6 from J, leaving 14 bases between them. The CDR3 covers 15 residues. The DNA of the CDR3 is TGTGCCAGTAGTATAGATCTAGGGGCTGGCGCTGAAGCTTTCTTT. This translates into CASSIDLGAGAEAFF.

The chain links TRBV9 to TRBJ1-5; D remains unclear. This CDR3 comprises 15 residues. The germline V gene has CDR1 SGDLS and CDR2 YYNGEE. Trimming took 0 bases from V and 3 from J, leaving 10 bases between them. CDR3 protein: CASSVAPGDNQPQHF. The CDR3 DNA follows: TGTGCCAGCAGCGTAGCACCCGGGGACAATCAGCCCCAGCATTTT.

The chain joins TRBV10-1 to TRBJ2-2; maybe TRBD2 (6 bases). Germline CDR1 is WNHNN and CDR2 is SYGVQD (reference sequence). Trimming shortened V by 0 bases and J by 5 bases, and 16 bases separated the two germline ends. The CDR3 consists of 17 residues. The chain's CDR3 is CASSESGTGTPTGELFF. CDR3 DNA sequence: TGCGCCAGCAGTGAGTCGGGCACCGGGACTCCAACCGGGGAGCTGTTTTTT.

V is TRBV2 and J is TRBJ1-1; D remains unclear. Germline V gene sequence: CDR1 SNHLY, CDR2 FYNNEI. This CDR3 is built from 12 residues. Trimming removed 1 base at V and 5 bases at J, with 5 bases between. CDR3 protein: CASSEDSTEAFF. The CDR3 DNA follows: TGTGCCAGCAGTGAAGACAGTACTGAAGCTTTCTTT.

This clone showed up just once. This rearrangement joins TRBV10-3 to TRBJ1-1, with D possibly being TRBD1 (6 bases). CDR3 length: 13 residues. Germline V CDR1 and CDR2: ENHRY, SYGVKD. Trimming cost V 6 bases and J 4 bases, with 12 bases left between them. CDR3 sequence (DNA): TGTGCCATCAGGGCAGGGGCAGGCACTGAAGCTTTCTTT. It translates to CAIRAGAGTEAFF.

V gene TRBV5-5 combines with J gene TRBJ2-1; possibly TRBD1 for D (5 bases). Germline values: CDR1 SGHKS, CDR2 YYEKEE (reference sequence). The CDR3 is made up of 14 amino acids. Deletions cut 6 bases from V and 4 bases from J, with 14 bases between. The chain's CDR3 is CASTDPTEYNEQFF. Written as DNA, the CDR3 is TGTGCCAGCACCGATCCGACAGAGTACAATGAGCAGTTCTTC.

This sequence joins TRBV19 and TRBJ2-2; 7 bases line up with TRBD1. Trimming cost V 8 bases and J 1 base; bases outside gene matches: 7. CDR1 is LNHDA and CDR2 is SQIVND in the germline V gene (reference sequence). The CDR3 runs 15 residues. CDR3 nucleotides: TGTGCCAGTGCCGAGGGACAGAAGAACACCGGGGAGCTGTTTTTT. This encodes CASAEGQKNTGELFF.

The CDR3 is CASGLVLGESYEQYF. As DNA, the CDR3 is TGTGCTAGTGGTTTGGTACTCGGGGAATCCTACGAGCAGTACTTC. This chain connects TRBV12-5 to TRBJ2-7, with a weak D call TRBD2 (5 bases). Per the germline V gene, CDR1 is LGHNT and CDR2 is FRNRAP. This CDR3 contains 15 residues. The V end was cut by 0 bases, the J end by 1 base, with 10 bases between.

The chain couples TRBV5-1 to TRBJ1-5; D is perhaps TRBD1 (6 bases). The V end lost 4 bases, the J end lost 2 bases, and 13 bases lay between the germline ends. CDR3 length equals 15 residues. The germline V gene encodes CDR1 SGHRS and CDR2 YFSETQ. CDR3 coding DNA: TGCGCCAGCAGCCTGGAGGGGGTTGGCAATCAGCCCCAGCATTTT. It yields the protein CASSLEGVGNQPQHF.

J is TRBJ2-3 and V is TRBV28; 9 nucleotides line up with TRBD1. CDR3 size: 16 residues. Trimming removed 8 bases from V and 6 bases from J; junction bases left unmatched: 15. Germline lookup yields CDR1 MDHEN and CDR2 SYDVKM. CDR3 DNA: TGTGCCAGCTCCTCCCCACAGGGGGCAGGGGACGATACGCAGTATTTT. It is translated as CASSSPQGAGDDTQYF.

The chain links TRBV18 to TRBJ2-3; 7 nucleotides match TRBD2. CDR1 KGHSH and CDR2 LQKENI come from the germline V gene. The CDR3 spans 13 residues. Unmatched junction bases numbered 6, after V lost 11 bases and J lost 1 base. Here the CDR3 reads CAGREGGTDTQYF. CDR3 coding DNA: TGTGCCGGGAGGGAAGGGGGCACAGATACGCAGTATTTT.

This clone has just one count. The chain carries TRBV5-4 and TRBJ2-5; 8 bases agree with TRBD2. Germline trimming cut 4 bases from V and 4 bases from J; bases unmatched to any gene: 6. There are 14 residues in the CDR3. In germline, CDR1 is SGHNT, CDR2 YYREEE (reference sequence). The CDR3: CASSPGLGLETQYF. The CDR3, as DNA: TGTGCCAGCAGCCCGGGACTAGGCCTAGAGACCCAGTACTTC.

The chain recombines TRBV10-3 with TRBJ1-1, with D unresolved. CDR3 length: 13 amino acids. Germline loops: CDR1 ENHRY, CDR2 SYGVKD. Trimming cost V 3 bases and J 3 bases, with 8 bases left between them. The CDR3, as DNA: TGTGCCATCAGTGACTACCGGGACACTGAAGCTTTCTTT. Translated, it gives CAISDYRDTEAFF.

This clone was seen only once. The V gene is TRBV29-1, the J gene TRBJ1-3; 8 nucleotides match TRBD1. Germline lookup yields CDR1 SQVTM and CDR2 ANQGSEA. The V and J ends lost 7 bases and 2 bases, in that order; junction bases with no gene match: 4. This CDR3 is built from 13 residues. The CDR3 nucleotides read TGCAGCGCCTCGACAGGGGCTGGAAACACCATATATTTT. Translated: CSASTGAGNTIYF.

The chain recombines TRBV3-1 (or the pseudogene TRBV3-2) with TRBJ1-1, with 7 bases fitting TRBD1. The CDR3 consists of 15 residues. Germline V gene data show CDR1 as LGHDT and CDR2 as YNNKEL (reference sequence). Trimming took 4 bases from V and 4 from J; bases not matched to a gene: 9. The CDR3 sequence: CASSPRRQGVTEAFF. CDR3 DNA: TGTGCCAGCAGCCCCCGGAGACAGGGCGTCACTGAAGCTTTCTTT.

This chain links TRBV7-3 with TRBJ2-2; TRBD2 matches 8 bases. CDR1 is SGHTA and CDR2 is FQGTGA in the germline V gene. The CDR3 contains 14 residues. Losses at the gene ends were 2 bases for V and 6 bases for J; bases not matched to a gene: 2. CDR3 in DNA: TGTGCCAGCAGCTTAGGGACTAGTCCCGGGGAGCTGTTTTTT. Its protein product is CASSLGTSPGELFF.

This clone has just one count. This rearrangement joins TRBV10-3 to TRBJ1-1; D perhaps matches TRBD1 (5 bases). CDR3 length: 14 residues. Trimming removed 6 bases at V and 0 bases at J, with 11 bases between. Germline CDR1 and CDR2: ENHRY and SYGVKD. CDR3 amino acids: CAISLDSMNTEAFF. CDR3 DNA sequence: TGTGCCATCAGCCTCGACAGCATGAACACTGAAGCTTTCTTT.

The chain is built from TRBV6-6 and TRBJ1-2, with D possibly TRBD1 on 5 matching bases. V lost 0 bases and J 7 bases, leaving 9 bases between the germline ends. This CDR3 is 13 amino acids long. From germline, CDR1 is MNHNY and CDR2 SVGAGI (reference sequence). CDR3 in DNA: TGTGCCAGCAGTTACTCGCAGGGTGCTGGCTACACCTTC. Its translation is CASSYSQGAGYTF.